The T cell receptor (beta chain) described here comes from a study of prognosis after radiotherapy for stage I lung cancer. Study in general: Patient ages ran from roughly 53 to 95, with a median of roughly 77 years, and the group had about a dozen men and five or six women. The study, taken as a whole, reports: It was reported that patients with metastases and those without them differed in TRBV and TRBJ gene usage. Following stereotactic body radiation therapy, unique TCR clone counts fell, with a median of 10,088 versus 6,861.

In its sample, this clonotype was seen many times. Its target is unknown. The genomic DNA TCR beta CDR3 region underwent two rounds of multiplex PCR. During first-round PCR, primers specific to each TRBV and TRBJ gene were used. TCRdb recomputed calls from the multiplex PCR reads with MiXCR, one row per CDR3 protein. Of about 23,000 distinct CDR3 sequences detected, under 45% appear once; the ten largest clones hold 33%. With V trimmed by 2 bases and J by 5 bases, 6 bases remained unmatched. The CDR3 extends over 15 amino acids. CDR1 SGHTA and CDR2 FQGNSA come from the germline V gene. The TCR comes from a donor over 45 with non-small cell lung cancer. The J gene is TRBJ2-5, the V gene TRBV7-2; 9 bases are shared with TRBD1. Sequencing was performed on PBMCs, taken before or after stereotactic body radiation therapy (not recorded which). Here the CDR3 DNA reads TGTGCCAGCAGCTTATACACAGGGGGCGGGGAGACCCAGTACTTC. This codes for CASSLYTGGGETQYF.